A single sample is the source of the 24 T cell receptor beta chains below, sequenced in a study of blood T cell repertoires in COVID-19. The table came from immunoSEQ multiplex PCR; TCRdb's copy has only in-frame clones and leaves some out. This table holds 25,000 to 40,000 clones, 85% to 90% found once. The source material was peripheral blood. These receptors all stem from a man between 70 and 80 years old with active COVID-19.

The V call is TRBV10-1, the J call TRBJ2-7; TRBD2 agrees at 11 bases. The CDR3 has 15 residues. CDR1 and CDR2 from the germline V gene are WNHNN and SYGVQD (reference sequence). V lost 6 bases, J lost 0 bases, and 4 bases stayed unmatched. The CDR3: CASRGLAGNSYEQYF. DNA for the CDR3: TGCGCCAGCAGAGGACTAGCGGGTAACTCCTACGAGCAGTACTTC.

The chain joins TRBV5-6 to TRBJ2-3, with 8 bases that match TRBD2. Germline values: CDR1 SGHDT, CDR2 YYEEEE. The CDR3 is 15 amino acids. V gave up 1 base and J gave up 4 bases; unmatched junction bases: 5. The CDR3 nucleotides read TGTGCCAGCAGCTTGACAGCGGGAGCGGCAGATACGCAGTATTTT. Its protein is CASSLTAGAADTQYF.

This clone was recorded once. This chain connects TRBV5-1 to TRBJ2-3, with 13 bases lining up with TRBD2. Trimming removed 4 bases from V and 7 bases from J; junction bases left unmatched: 9. The CDR3 runs to 16 residues. From germline, CDR1 is SGHRS and CDR2 YFSETQ. The CDR3 DNA reads as TGCGCCAGCAGCCCCCTGACTAGCGGGAGGCGGAATACGCAGTATTTT. Translating it yields CASSPLTSGRRNTQYF. Full variable domain (missing parts from reference TRBV5-1 and TRBJ2-3): KAGVTQTPRYLIKTRGQQVTLSCSPISGHRSVSWYQQTPGQGLQFLFEYFSETQRNKGNFPGRFSGRQFSNSRSEMNVSTLELGDSALYLCASSPLTSGRRNTQYFGPGTRLTVL.

V usage is TRBV7-6 and J usage is TRBJ2-1, with a possible D match to TRBD1 (6 bases). Trimming stripped 2 bases from V and 4 bases from J, with 15 bases between. This CDR3 contains 16 residues. Germline lookup yields CDR1 SGHVS and CDR2 FNYEAQ. The CDR3 DNA reads TGTGCCAGCAGCTTACTGGGTCTGGGACAATACAATGAGCAGTTCTTC. Protein: CASSLLGLGQYNEQFF.

This chain links TRBV7-2 with TRBJ2-7, with 13 bases aligning to TRBD2. CDR3 length: 17 residues. Germline values: CDR1 SGHTA, CDR2 FQGNSA. The J segment lost 3 bases and the V segment lost 2 bases, leaving 7 bases of the junction unmatched. The DNA for the CDR3 is TGTGCCAGCAGCTTACAAGCACTAGCGGGAGGGAACTACGAGCAGTACTTC. It codes for CASSLQALAGGNYEQYF.

V gene TRBV9 combines with J gene TRBJ2-1; 9 nucleotides match TRBD1. This CDR3 is built from 15 residues. The V and J ends lost 4 bases and 8 bases, in that order; junction bases with no gene match: 10. CDR1 and CDR2 (germline): SGDLS, YYNGEE. The chain's CDR3 is CASSINGQGIDEQFF. The DNA of the CDR3 is TGTGCCAGCAGCATCAACGGACAGGGGATTGATGAGCAGTTCTTC.

The V call is TRBV27, the J call TRBJ1-3, with 8 nucleotides matching TRBD1. Trimming cost V 5 bases and J 2 bases; bases outside gene matches: 8. Per germline, CDR1 MNHEY and CDR2 SMNVEV (reference sequence). This CDR3 contains 16 residues. This CDR3 is CASSTGTGLAGNTIYF. The CDR3 coding sequence is TGTGCCAGCAGTACCGGGACAGGATTGGCTGGAAACACCATATATTTT.

The V gene is TRBV27, the J gene TRBJ2-5; a weak D match, TRBD1 (7 bases). Germline values: CDR1 MNHEY, CDR2 SMNVEV (reference sequence). Deletions cut 2 bases from V and 3 bases from J, with 10 bases between. CDR3 length: 14 residues. The CDR3 here is CASSLTRGEETQYF. The CDR3 DNA reads as TGTGCCAGCAGTTTAACCAGGGGGGAAGAGACCCAGTACTTC.

The chain combines TRBV3-1 (or the pseudogene TRBV3-2) with TRBJ2-3; TRBD2 aligns across 10 bases. Germline V gene sequence: CDR1 LGHDT, CDR2 YNNKEL (reference sequence). The CDR3 sequence is 15 residues long. The trim removed 4 bases at V and 0 bases at J, leaving 1 base unmatched. The CDR3 loop is CASSPTSGSTDTQYF. As DNA, the CDR3 is TGTGCCAGCAGCCCGACTAGCGGGAGCACAGATACGCAGTATTTT.

The V call is TRBV3-1 (or the pseudogene TRBV3-2), the J call TRBJ1-5; D unresolved. This CDR3 is 16 amino acids long. Germline V CDR1 and CDR2: LGHDT, YNNKEL (reference sequence). V dropped 4 bases and J dropped 4 bases, with 17 bases sitting between them. The CDR3 nucleotides read TGTGCCAGCAGCCCTCGGTCCGGGGAAGGGAATCAGCCCCAGCATTTT. Protein product: CASSPRSGEGNQPQHF.

This chain links TRBV5-1 with TRBJ2-4; D remains unclear. The CDR3 has 15 amino acids. In germline, CDR1 is SGHRS, CDR2 YFSETQ. Trimming removed 4 bases from V and 2 bases from J, with 13 bases in between. For the CDR3, the DNA is TGCGCCAGCAGCCCCGAAGCTCATTCCAAAAACATTCAGTACTTC. Translation: CASSPEAHSKNIQYF.

The V and J genes are TRBV29-1 and TRBJ1-6; TRBD1 might be the D (5 bases). The CDR3 is 13 residues long. Trimming removed 1 base at V and 12 bases at J, with 13 bases between. Germline V gene data show CDR1 as SQVTM and CDR2 as ANQGSEA. This chain's CDR3 is CSVEGTRGGPLHF. DNA for the CDR3: TGCAGCGTTGAAGGGACTAGGGGTGGACCCCTCCACTTT.

The chain links TRBV4-3 to TRBJ2-3, with 10 bases that match TRBD2. Losses at the gene ends were 0 bases for V and 6 bases for J; bases not matched to a gene: 6. The V gene's germline CDR1 is LGHNA and CDR2 YSLEER. This CDR3 has 16 amino acids. DNA of the CDR3: TGCGCCAGCAGCCAAGAGAGAGCGGGAGGGTGGGATACGCAGTATTTT. Protein: CASSQERAGGWDTQYF.

V usage is TRBV9 and J usage is TRBJ2-2; D may be TRBD1 (5 bases). The V end lost 0 bases, the J end lost 6 bases, and 15 bases lay between the germline ends. CDR1 SGDLS and CDR2 YYNGEE come from the germline V gene. The CDR3 is 16 residues long. CDR3 nucleotide sequence: TGTGCCAGCAGCGTAGTAGGGGCTAGTCGGGCCGGGGAGCTGTTTTTT. Its translation is CASSVVGASRAGELFF. The whole variable domain, filled in from reference TRBV9 and TRBJ2-2, reads DSGVTQTPKHLITATGQRVTLRCSPRSGDLSVYWYQQSLDQGLQFLIQYYNGEERAKGNILERFSAQQFPDLHSELNLSSLELGDSALYFCASSVVGASRAGELFFGEGSRLTVL.

The rearrangement links TRBV5-1 to TRBJ1-1, with a weak D call TRBD1 (5 bases). In germline, CDR1 is SGHRS, CDR2 YFSETQ. The V end was cut by 0 bases, the J end by 5 bases, with 14 bases between. The CDR3 extends over 15 amino acids. CDR3 coding DNA: TGCGCCAGCAGCTTGGCCGGGGTCCGGGGGACTGAAGCTTTCTTT. It encodes CASSLAGVRGTEAFF.

This clone was recorded once. The J gene is TRBJ1-2, the V gene TRBV19; 12 bases match TRBD1. The CDR3 has 14 residues. J gave up 8 bases and V 7 bases, and 8 bases lay outside the gene matches. The germline gives CDR1 LNHDA, CDR2 SQIVND (reference sequence). The CDR3 DNA reads as TGTGCCAGTATCCCGGGACAGGGGGCTATGGGCTACACCTTC. Translated, it gives CASIPGQGAMGYTF.

The chain employs TRBV9 and TRBJ1-3; D is perhaps TRBD1 (5 bases). Trimming took 1 base from V and 4 from J, leaving 9 bases between them. Germline V gene lookup returns CDR1 SGDLS and CDR2 YYNGEE. The CDR3 extends over 14 amino acids. CDR3 sequence: CASSVKGLGNTIYF. CDR3 nucleotide sequence: TGTGCCAGCAGCGTAAAGGGACTCGGAAACACCATATATTTT.

V gene TRBV19 combines with J gene TRBJ2-1, with a tentative D call TRBD1 (5 bases). CDR3 size: 14 residues. The germline V gene encodes CDR1 LNHDA and CDR2 SQIVND (reference sequence). Deletions cut 6 bases from V and 8 bases from J, with 17 bases between. The CDR3 spells CASRRWGSSDEQFF. Written as DNA, the CDR3 is TGTGCCAGTAGGAGATGGGGCTCGTCGGATGAGCAGTTCTTC.

This chain connects TRBV27 to TRBJ2-7, with a possible D match to TRBD1 (5 bases). This CDR3 region has 15 residues. Trimming pared 0 bases from V and 1 base from J, leaving 10 bases between. From germline, CDR1 is MNHEY and CDR2 SMNVEV (reference sequence). The CDR3 sequence is CASSLSNGHSYEQYF. The CDR3 DNA is TGTGCCAGCAGTTTATCAAACGGACATTCCTACGAGCAGTACTTC.

V is TRBV7-2 and J is TRBJ2-5; 10 positions agree with TRBD2. Germline lookup yields CDR1 SGHTA and CDR2 FQGNSA. The length of the CDR3 is 15 residues. The ends lost 5 bases at V and 1 base at J; junction bases unmatched: 4. Here the CDR3 reads CASSITSGIQETQYF. CDR3 nucleotides: TGTGCCAGCAGCATAACTAGCGGGATCCAAGAGACCCAGTACTTC.

The V call is TRBV12-3 or TRBV12-4, the J call TRBJ2-5; D remains ambiguous. V was clipped by 4 bases and J by 7 bases, with 13 bases between them. The CDR3 length is 13 residues. CDR3 nucleotides: TGTGCCAGCAGTTATGGTTCCCCAGGGACCCAGTACTTC. This codes for CASSYGSPGTQYF.

This clone showed up just once. CDR3 protein: CAIRRGQGARSSYNEQFF. CDR3 in DNA: TGTGCCATCAGGAGGGGACAGGGGGCGCGAAGCTCCTACAATGAGCAGTTCTTC. The chain carries TRBV10-3 and TRBJ2-1; 12 bases agree with TRBD1. The V gene's germline CDR1 is ENHRY and CDR2 SYGVKD. The V gene end was trimmed by 6 bases and the J gene end by 0 bases; junction bases not matched to a gene: 9. CDR3 length: 18 residues.

J is TRBJ2-2 and V is TRBV7-8; possible D gene TRBD1, 6 bases. This CDR3 has 15 residues. Looked up from germline, CDR1 is SGHVS and CDR2 is FQNEAQ. The V gene lost 5 bases and the J gene lost 3 bases, with 13 bases spanning the gap. The DNA of the CDR3 is TGTGCCAGCAGCCACAGGGTATCGCACACCGGGGAGCTGTTTTTT. Protein product: CASSHRVSHTGELFF.

This clone was seen more than once but under ten times. The chain uses TRBV7-2 and TRBJ2-7, with 7 bases aligning to TRBD2. This CDR3 has 13 residues. V was clipped by 1 base and J by 6 bases; unmatched bases: 3. Germline V gene data show CDR1 as SGHTA and CDR2 as FQGNSA. CDR3 in amino acids: CASSLGLAREQYF. In DNA, the CDR3 is TGTGCCAGCAGCTTAGGACTAGCACGCGAGCAGTACTTC.